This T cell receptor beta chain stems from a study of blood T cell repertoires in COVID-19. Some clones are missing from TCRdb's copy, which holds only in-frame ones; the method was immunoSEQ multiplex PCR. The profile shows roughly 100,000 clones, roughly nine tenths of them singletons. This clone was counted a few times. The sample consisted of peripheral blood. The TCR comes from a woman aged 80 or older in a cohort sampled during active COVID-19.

CDR3 coding DNA: TGTGCCAGCAGCCAAGACTCTCCCTGGACAGGGTATACCGGGGAGCTGTTTTTT. It specifies CASSQDSPWTGYTGELFF. The J gene is TRBJ2-2, the V gene TRBV3-1 (or the pseudogene TRBV3-2); TRBD1 matches at 8 bases. This CDR3 region has 18 residues. The J segment lost 5 bases and the V segment lost 0 bases, leaving 11 bases of the junction unmatched. Germline V gene sequence: CDR1 LGHDT, CDR2 YNNKEL (reference sequence).